This TCR beta chain was obtained from a study of OX40 agonist ivuxolimab in advanced cancers. Describing the broader study: The costimulatory receptor OX40 (CD134) was targeted by ivuxolimab, a fully human IgG2 agonistic monoclonal antibody. Patients were allowed to have had prior anti-PD-1, anti-PD-L1 or anti-CTLA-4 therapy, and around two fifths of the dose-escalation patients had been treated with checkpoint inhibitors. Peripheral TCRbeta sequencing was intended to test whether TCR sequence diversity was altered and clonal T-cell expansion was caused by ivuxolimab. Partial responses occurred in three dose-escalation patients: two with cutaneous melanoma and one with hepatocellular carcinoma. The paper reports the monotherapy dose-escalation portion (N = 52 patients) of the phase I ivuxolimab trial. A male proportion of nearly 85% and a mean age of approximately 61 years, ranging from about 23 to 90, were recorded for the dose-escalation cohort. Intravenous ivuxolimab was administered to patients every 2 weeks at six dose levels: 0.01, 0.1, 0.3, 1.5, 3 and 10 mg/kg. Of the roughly 52 dose-escalation patients, hepatocellular carcinoma was present in about 20, melanoma in roughly 15, renal cell carcinoma in 9 and head and neck cancer in 9.

The trial excluded patients who had a history of autoimmune disease or were on systemic immunosuppression. Peripheral blood for TCR sequencing was drawn from every dose cohort at baseline, at cycle 4 day 1 and at cycle 7 day 1. The samples were taken from a phase I, first-in-human, multicenter, open-label dose-escalation trial of ivuxolimab. Adults with locally advanced or metastatic melanoma, renal cell carcinoma, hepatocellular carcinoma or head and neck squamous cell carcinoma were enrolled in the trial. CD4+ and CD8+ T cells were sorted separately from peripheral blood before TCR sequencing. The CDR3 runs 19 amino acids, cysteine and phenylalanine included. The CDR3 DNA has 57 bases and is translated from base 1. V is trimmed back by 3 bases and J by 4 bases, and the junction contains 12 bases that no gene match accounts for. CDR1 and CDR2, per the germline V gene, are SNHLY and FYNNEI. Study-wide conclusions, independent of this receptor: After ivuxolimab, CD8+ T cells had more expanded clones than CD4+ T cells on average. Which antigens the clonally expanded peripheral T cells were specific for was not determined. At doses of 0.1 to 3.0 mg/kg, clonal expansion of both CD4+ and CD8+ blood T cells was observed from baseline to week 6. In the 0.1-3.0 mg/kg groups, partial responders were among the patients with the lowest normalized peripheral clonal expansion, particularly in CD8+ T cells. Low levels of normalized T-cell clonal expansion were also shown by some nonresponding patients.

Genomic DNA was isolated from the sorted cells so that the TCRbeta CDR3 region could be sequenced. The immunoSEQ Assay was used to sequence the TCRbeta CDR3 regions. TCRdb provides this immuneACCESS table in a form limited to in-frame rearrangements. Some clones are lacking; in checked studies, under half of them reflect an unresolved V gene, and why the rest are absent is not known. This sample comprises about 120,000 clones, roughly nine tenths of them detected only once. 0.55% of the sample goes to the ten largest clones. As for this clone: The clone's antigen remains unknown. The sample holds no much larger clone one base away, and base qualities are not on file.

This specimen was CD4+ or CD8+ T cells sorted from blood, taken in a trial of the OX40 agonist ivuxolimab. The sequence derives from an adult with an advanced solid tumor such as melanoma, head and neck, liver or kidney cancer. The sequence joins TRBV2 to TRBJ2-2, and 12 junction bases match TRBD1. The CDR3 protein sequence reads: CASSELPRDRGLLTGELFF. The bases read TGTGCCAGCAGTGAGTTACCCCGGGACAGGGGGCTCCTCACCGGGGAGCTGTTTTTT. The CDR3, completed at both ends by the reference TRBV2 and TRBJ2-2 genes, gives the full variable domain EPEVTQTPSHQVTQMGQEVILRCVPISNHLYFYWYRQILGQKVEFLVSFYNNEISEKSEIFDDQFSVERPDGSNFTLKIRSTKLEDSAMYFCASSELPRDRGLLTGELFFGEGSRLTVL.